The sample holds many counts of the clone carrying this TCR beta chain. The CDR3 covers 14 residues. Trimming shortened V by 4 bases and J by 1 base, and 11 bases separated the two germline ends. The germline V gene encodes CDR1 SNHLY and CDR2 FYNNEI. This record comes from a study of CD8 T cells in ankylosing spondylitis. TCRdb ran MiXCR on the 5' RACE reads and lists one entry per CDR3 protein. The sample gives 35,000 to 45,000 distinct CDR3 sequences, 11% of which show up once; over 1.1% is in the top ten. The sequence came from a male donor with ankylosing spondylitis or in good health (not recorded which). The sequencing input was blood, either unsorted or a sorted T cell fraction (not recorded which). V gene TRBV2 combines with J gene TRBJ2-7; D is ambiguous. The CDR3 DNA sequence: TGTGCCAGCAGTGTGTGGCAGTCATCCTACGAGCAGTACTTC. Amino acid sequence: CASSVWQSSYEQYF.